Listed here are 19 T cell receptor beta chains from one sample, sequenced in a study of T-cell reconstitution after alpha-beta-depleted transplantation in children. Preparation of the TCRbeta library was carried out with unique molecular identifiers. Via MiXCR, TCRdb re-called the PCR reads, giving one row per CDR3 protein. In the table there are some 80,000 distinct CDR3 sequences, around 18% of which are singletons. The sequences come from PBMCs, mostly from graft donor cells, collected 360 days after TCRalphabeta/CD19-depleted stem cell transplant. The receptors were sampled from a male patient between 2 and 10 years old who had a stem cell transplant for acute lymphoblastic leukemia, so the T cells may come from the graft donor.

This clonotype has just a few counts. This chain joins TRBV7-8 and TRBJ1-5; D gene ambiguous. V dropped 5 bases and J dropped 3 bases, with 11 bases sitting between them. The CDR3 is made up of 14 amino acids. Germline V gives CDR1 SGHVS, CDR2 FQNEAQ. The CDR3 nucleotides are TGTGCCAGCAGCCGCGGGTCGGTCAATCAGCCCCAGCATTTT. The encoded protein is CASSRGSVNQPQHF. The full variable domain, with the rest looked up from reference TRBV7-8 and TRBJ1-5, is GAGVSQSPRYKVAKRGQDVALRCDPISGHVSLFWYQQALGQGPEFLTYFQNEAQLDKSGLPSDRFFAERPEGSVSTLKIQRTQQEDSAVYLCASSRGSVNQPQHFGDGTRLSIL.

This clonotype was recorded a few times. The chain carries TRBV7-9 and TRBJ2-2; D uncertain. This CDR3 is 12 amino acids long. Trimming removed 1 base at V and 9 bases at J, with 6 bases between. Germline-derived CDR1 and CDR2 are SEHNR and FQNEAQ (reference sequence). The CDR3, as DNA: TGTGCCAGCAGCTTAGAACGGAGGGAGCTGTTTTTT. This codes for CASSLERRELFF.

The CDR3 protein is CASSFLGTSDEQFF. In DNA, the CDR3 is TGCGCCAGCAGCTTCCTGGGGACTAGCGATGAGCAGTTCTTC. The V gene is TRBV5-1, the J gene TRBJ2-1, with TRBD2 matching over 10 bases. Germline CDR1 reads SGHRS; CDR2 reads YFSETQ. Trimming took 2 bases from V and 8 from J; bases not matched to a gene: 4. This CDR3 region has 14 residues.

V usage is TRBV12-3 or TRBV12-4 and J usage is TRBJ2-1; 8 positions match TRBD1. The CDR3 has 15 amino acids. The ends lost 1 base at V and 7 bases at J; junction bases unmatched: 6. Written as DNA, the CDR3 is TGTGCCAGCAGTTTAGTCAGGGGGCGGGTTAATGAGCAGTTCTTC. Translated: CASSLVRGRVNEQFF.

This chain joins TRBV18 and TRBJ2-1; 11 bases match TRBD2. After removal of 1 base from V and 4 bases from J, the junction contained 3 bases not matched to a gene. The CDR3 is 16 amino acids. Germline values: CDR1 KGHSH, CDR2 LQKENI. The CDR3 is CASSPRGLAEYNEQFF. In DNA form, the CDR3 reads TGTGCCAGCTCACCACGGGGACTAGCGGAGTACAATGAGCAGTTCTTC.

This clonotype was seen a handful of times. The chain uses TRBV5-1 and TRBJ2-2, with unresolved D. V was shortened by 0 bases and J by 1 base, with 13 bases between the two germline ends. Germline lookup yields CDR1 SGHRS and CDR2 YFSETQ. This CDR3 has 17 amino acids. The CDR3: CASSLVGLYGNTGELFF. CDR3 DNA sequence: TGCGCCAGCAGCTTGGTCGGGCTCTATGGGAACACCGGGGAGCTGTTTTTT.

This clonotype has only a few counts. The chain has TRBV7-6 and TRBJ1-1; possible D gene TRBD1, 6 bases. Trimming pared 4 bases from V and 0 bases from J, leaving 6 bases between. Germline CDR1 is SGHVS and CDR2 is FNYEAQ. This CDR3 region has 13 residues. For the CDR3, the DNA is TGTGCCAGCAGCTGGACAGTGAACACTGAAGCTTTCTTT. It encodes CASSWTVNTEAFF.

This clonotype appeared a few times. The genes are TRBV6-5 and TRBJ2-7, with TRBD2 matching 7 bases. The length of the CDR3 is 15 residues. The J segment lost 0 bases and the V segment lost 4 bases, leaving 6 bases of the junction unmatched. The germline gives CDR1 MNHEY, CDR2 SVGAGI. The CDR3 nucleotides are TGTGCCAGCAGTTCGGCTAGCGGCGGCTCCTACGAGCAGTACTTC. This translates into CASSSASGGSYEQYF.

In DNA form, the CDR3 reads TGCGCCAGCATCAACCCCGGACAGTTTGAGGCCCGTGATTACAATGAGCAGTTCTTC. Residues: CASINPGQFEARDYNEQFF. The chain is built from TRBV5-1 and TRBJ2-1, with D perhaps TRBD1 (6 bases). The CDR3 has 19 amino acids. Germline lookup yields CDR1 SGHRS and CDR2 YFSETQ. Between the trimmed V and J ends, which lost 6 bases and 4 bases, there was a span of 29 bases.

V usage is TRBV6-5 and J usage is TRBJ2-2, with 8 bases fitting TRBD1. Per the germline V gene, CDR1 is MNHEY and CDR2 is SVGAGI. V lost 2 bases and J lost 6; bases outside the gene matches: 14. This CDR3 is 18 amino acids long. CDR3 in DNA: TGTGCCAGCAGTTACCATCAAGTCTTTTTCAGGGGGCCCGGGGAGCTGTTTTTT. Translated, it gives CASSYHQVFFRGPGELFF.

This clonotype was counted at least ten times. The chain couples TRBV6-5 to TRBJ2-2, with TRBD2 as a possible D gene (5 bases). CDR1 and CDR2 (germline): MNHEY, SVGAGI. The CDR3 length is 15 residues. Trimming removed 4 bases at V and 8 bases at J, with 17 bases between. This CDR3 is CASSWRAWLKGELFF. In DNA form, the CDR3 reads TGTGCCAGCAGTTGGCGGGCCTGGCTCAAAGGGGAGCTGTTTTTT.

There are a few counts of this clonotype. The V gene is TRBV5-1, the J gene TRBJ2-2, with D perhaps matching TRBD2 (6 bases). The CDR3 covers 16 residues. V dropped 4 bases and J dropped 6 bases, with 19 bases sitting between them. CDR1 SGHRS and CDR2 YFSETQ come from the germline V gene. The CDR3 loop reads CASSPRGSRDPGELFF. CDR3 DNA sequence: TGCGCCAGCAGCCCCCGGGGGAGTCGGGACCCCGGGGAGCTGTTTTTT.

The table lists this clonotype with a few counts. This chain connects TRBV12-3 or TRBV12-4 to TRBJ2-5; maybe TRBD1 (6 bases). The CDR3 is 14 amino acids. Trimming stripped 3 bases from V and 1 base from J, with 9 bases between. The CDR3 is CASSFGQLQETQYF. The CDR3 DNA reads TGTGCCAGCAGTTTCGGACAGCTCCAAGAGACCCAGTACTTC.

There are a few counts of this clonotype. The CDR3 spells CASRLFASGFYEQYF. The CDR3 bases are TGCGCCAGCAGACTCTTTGCCTCAGGCTTCTACGAGCAGTACTTC. The V call is TRBV5-1, the J call TRBJ2-7; no firm D call. This CDR3 has 15 amino acids. Germline V gives CDR1 SGHRS, CDR2 YFSETQ. The V gene lost 5 bases and the J gene lost 3 bases, with 18 bases spanning the gap. Drawing the rest from reference TRBV5-1 and TRBJ2-7, the complete variable domain is KAGVTQTPRYLIKTRGQQVTLSCSPISGHRSVSWYQQTPGQGLQFLFEYFSETQRNKGNFPGRFSGRQFSNSRSEMNVSTLELGDSALYLCASRLFASGFYEQYFGPGTRLTVT.

The chain is built from TRBV11-2 and TRBJ2-3, with TRBD2 as a possible D gene (6 bases). Germline V CDR1 and CDR2: SGHAT, FQNNGV. The CDR3 totals 17 residues. V lost 2 bases, J lost 2 bases, and 17 bases lay in between. Here the CDR3 DNA reads TGTGCCAGCAGCTTATGGCGGGATTACGACGCCACAGATACGCAGTATTTT. Its translation is CASSLWRDYDATDTQYF. The variable domain in full, with the rest retrieved from reference TRBV11-2 and TRBJ2-3, is EAGVAQSPRYKIIEKRQSVAFWCNPISGHATLYWYQQILGQGPKLLIQFQNNGVVDDSQLPKDRFSAERLKGVDSTLKIQPAKLEDSAVYLCASSLWRDYDATDTQYFGPGTRLTVL.

As for this clonotype: One end of the junction is discordant with germline, which a read error may explain. The chain joins TRBV3-1 to TRBJ2-5; D is undetermined. The length of the CDR3 is 15 residues. Germline V gene data show CDR1 as LGHDT and CDR2 as YNNKEL (reference sequence). The CDR3: CASSQDWSLGRILHF. Written as DNA, the CDR3 is TGTGCCAGCAGCCAAGATTGGAGCCTAGGCCGAATACTGCACTTC.

The chain uses TRBV29-1 and TRBJ1-1; D gene unclear. With 2 bases removed from V and 0 bases from J, the gap between germline ends came to 7 bases. CDR1 is SQVTM, CDR2 ANQGSEA, per germline. The CDR3 totals 13 residues. The CDR3 coding sequence is TGCAGCGTTGAACGGCTCTTGAACACTGAAGCTTTCTTT. It specifies CSVERLLNTEAFF.

The rearrangement links TRBV29-1 to TRBJ2-1, with 7 bases lining up with TRBD1. This CDR3 has 12 residues. Germline CDR1 and CDR2: SQVTM and ANQGSEA. V was pared by 3 bases and J by 6 bases, with 2 bases of the junction left unmatched. CDR3 DNA sequence: TGCAGCGTTGACAGGGGGTCCAATGAGCAGTTCTTC. It codes for CSVDRGSNEQFF.

This clonotype has only a few counts. This sequence joins TRBV24-1 and TRBJ2-2; TRBD2 agrees at 7 bases. With V trimmed by 0 bases and J by 3 bases, 3 bases remained unmatched. This CDR3 comprises 16 residues. In germline, CDR1 is KGHDR, CDR2 SFDVKD. The CDR3 region is CATSDLQRGDTGELFF. The CDR3 nucleotides are TGTGCCACCAGTGATTTGCAACGGGGGGACACCGGGGAGCTGTTTTTT.